Presented here are 28 T cell receptor beta chains from one specimen sequenced in a study of blood T cell repertoires in COVID-19. Data came from immunoSEQ multiplex PCR; TCRdb stores just in-frame clones and leaves some out. Of 470,000 or so clones listed, about 85% are singletons. Sequencing was carried out using PBMCs or T cells enriched from blood (not recorded which). These receptors originate from a woman aged 18 to 35 with acute COVID-19.

As concerns this clone: The sample carries other DNA sequences with the same CDR3. V usage is TRBV7-9 and J usage is TRBJ1-5; the D gene is possibly TRBD1 (6 bases). This CDR3 is built from 14 residues. Germline-derived CDR1 and CDR2 are SEHNR and FQNEAQ (reference sequence). V lost 5 bases and J 4 bases, leaving 12 bases between the germline ends. In DNA form, the CDR3 reads TGTGCCAGCAGCCCAACAGGGTCTAATCAGCCCCAGCATTTT. Its protein product is CASSPTGSNQPQHF.

This clone was seen only a few times. This chain links TRBV10-3 with TRBJ2-5; weak D call: TRBD2 (6 bases). The V and J ends lost 4 bases and 3 bases respectively, with 12 bases between them. The CDR3 runs 14 residues. Germline V lookup: CDR1 ENHRY, CDR2 SYGVKD. The CDR3 region has the DNA TGTGCCATCAGTGCCAGACTAGAGGAAGAGACCCAGTACTTC. Amino acids: CAISARLEEETQYF.

This chain uses TRBV6-5 with TRBJ2-1, with D perhaps TRBD2 (6 bases). V was pared by 0 bases and J by 4 bases, with 10 bases between. Germline CDR1 MNHEY, CDR2 SVGAGI. The CDR3 loop spans 15 amino acids. CDR3 nucleotide sequence: TGTGCCAGCAGTTACTCGGGACTGACGTACAATGAGCAGTTCTTC. Its translation: CASSYSGLTYNEQFF.

The chain joins TRBV11-2 to TRBJ1-5; D call uncertain. CDR1 is SGHAT and CDR2 is FQNNGV in the germline V gene. The CDR3 is made up of 15 amino acids. With 3 bases removed from V and 0 bases from J, the gap between germline ends came to 9 bases. This CDR3 reads CASSFTQNSNQPQHF. The CDR3 DNA follows: TGTGCCAGCAGCTTTACACAAAATAGCAATCAGCCCCAGCATTTT. Together with reference TRBV11-2 and TRBJ1-5, the CDR3 gives the full variable domain: EAGVAQSPRYKIIEKRQSVAFWCNPISGHATLYWYQQILGQGPKLLIQFQNNGVVDDSQLPKDRFSAERLKGVDSTLKIQPAKLEDSAVYLCASSFTQNSNQPQHFGDGTRLSIL.

The rearrangement joins TRBV3-1 (or the pseudogene TRBV3-2) to TRBJ1-5; possible D gene TRBD1, 6 bases. The length of the CDR3 is 14 residues. From germline, CDR1 is LGHDT and CDR2 YNNKEL (reference sequence). V lost 1 base and J lost 3, with 7 bases in between. CDR3 DNA sequence: TGTGCCAGCAGCCAAGCAGGGGACAATCAGCCCCAGCATTTT. This encodes CASSQAGDNQPQHF.

The V call is TRBV28, the J call TRBJ2-5; 8 bases are a match to TRBD2. The trim removed 7 bases at V and 7 bases at J, leaving 11 bases unmatched. Germline loops: CDR1 MDHEN, CDR2 SYDVKM. The CDR3 consists of 14 residues. Here the CDR3 reads CASISSGRIVTQYF. The CDR3, as DNA: TGTGCCAGCATCTCCAGCGGGAGAATTGTGACCCAGTACTTC.

The chain couples TRBV29-1 to TRBJ2-4; D might be TRBD1 (6 bases). The CDR3 length is 14 residues. Trimming left V 4 bases short and J 0 bases short, with 10 bases between. The germline CDR1 and CDR2 sequences are SQVTM and ANQGSEA. Here the CDR3 reads CSVAGDSAKNIQYF. In nucleotides, the CDR3 is TGCAGCGTTGCAGGGGATTCAGCCAAAAACATTCAGTACTTC.

Details on this clone: This CDR3 is also generated by other DNA sequences in the sample. V gene TRBV10-3 combines with J gene TRBJ2-7; D may be TRBD1 (6 bases). Germline CDR1 reads ENHRY; CDR2 reads SYGVKD. V lost 0 bases, J lost 4 bases, and 7 bases lay in between. This CDR3 region has 13 residues. CDR3 sequence (DNA): TGTGCCATCAGTGAGTCAACAGGGTACGAGCAGTACTTC. Translation gives CAISESTGYEQYF.

The chain joins TRBV14 to TRBJ2-7, with TRBD1 identical over 8 bases. CDR3 length equals 14 residues. With V trimmed by 4 bases and J by 4 bases, 6 bases remained unmatched. Germline V gene lookup returns CDR1 SGHDN and CDR2 FVKESK. The CDR3 DNA reads as TGTGCCAGCAGCCCAGTAGGACAGGGATACGAGCAGTACTTC. Translated: CASSPVGQGYEQYF.

The chain has TRBV10-3 and TRBJ1-6; 9 bases match TRBD1. Germline lookup yields CDR1 ENHRY and CDR2 SYGVKD. The V and J ends lost 3 bases and 7 bases, in that order; junction bases with no gene match: 4. The CDR3 runs to 15 residues. CDR3 amino acids: CAISEQGAVNSPLHF. The CDR3 coding sequence is TGTGCCATCAGTGAACAGGGGGCGGTCAATTCACCCCTCCACTTT.

This chain connects TRBV5-1 to TRBJ1-1; D not resolved. Trimming pared 4 bases from V and 1 base from J, leaving 11 bases between. The CDR3 is 14 residues long. CDR1 and CDR2 (germline): SGHRS, YFSETQ. The CDR3 protein is CASSPPTENTEAFF. In DNA form, the CDR3 reads TGCGCCAGCAGCCCGCCCACAGAGAACACTGAAGCTTTCTTT.

The chain has TRBV12-3 or TRBV12-4 and TRBJ1-5; possible D gene TRBD1, 5 bases. The CDR3 runs 12 residues. The ends were cut back, 8 bases at V and 5 bases at J, with 10 bases in the middle. CDR3 in DNA: TGTGCCAGCGGGGGGATACATCAGCCCCAGCATTTT. Protein sequence: CASGGIHQPQHF.

The rearrangement uses TRBV3-1 (or the pseudogene TRBV3-2) and TRBJ1-6; possible D gene TRBD1, 6 bases. Trimming took 6 bases from V and 6 from J, leaving 15 bases between them. The CDR3 is 15 residues long. Germline CDR1 reads LGHDT; CDR2 reads YNNKEL (reference sequence). The CDR3: CASSPGVVGNSPLHF. CDR3 nucleotide sequence: TGTGCCAGCAGTCCAGGGGTGGTGGGTAATTCACCCCTCCACTTT.

The rearrangement uses TRBV10-1 and TRBJ1-6; 10 bases fit TRBD1. V lost 5 bases and J lost 0; bases outside the gene matches: 13. CDR3 length: 20 amino acids. CDR1 is WNHNN, CDR2 SYGVQD, per germline (reference sequence). The CDR3, as DNA: TGCGCCAGCAGTCCCCTGCCGGGACAGGGGCCCCTCTCCTATAATTCACCCCTCCACTTT. This translates into CASSPLPGQGPLSYNSPLHF.

The chain is built from TRBV19 and TRBJ2-2; D gene ambiguous. The CDR3 length is 17 residues. Germline CDR1 is LNHDA and CDR2 is SQIVND (reference sequence). Trimming stripped 7 bases from V and 0 bases from J, with 18 bases between. The CDR3 spells CASTPPPEQTNTGELFF. In DNA, the CDR3 is TGTGCCAGTACCCCCCCGCCGGAGCAGACGAACACCGGGGAGCTGTTTTTT.

The gene calls are TRBV27 and TRBJ2-5, with TRBD2 identical over 8 bases. Trimming at V came to 2 bases and at J to 5 bases, leaving 7 bases not matched to a gene. Germline assignment: CDR1 MNHEY and CDR2 SMNVEV (reference sequence). The CDR3 loop spans 15 amino acids. CDR3 in DNA: TGTGCCAGCAGTTTAATCGGGAGGGCCGGGGAGACCCAGTACTTC. Its translation: CASSLIGRAGETQYF.

This clone has just a few counts. This rearrangement joins TRBV28 to TRBJ1-5, with 7 bases that match TRBD1. Trimming took 7 bases from V and 3 from J; bases not matched to a gene: 6. The CDR3 consists of 14 residues. The germline V gene encodes CDR1 MDHEN and CDR2 SYDVKM. Here the CDR3 reads CASKSTGDNQPQHF. As DNA, the CDR3 is TGTGCCAGCAAGAGTACAGGGGACAATCAGCCCCAGCATTTT.

The chain recombines TRBV7-8 with TRBJ2-3; the match to TRBD1 covers 9 bases. The CDR3 consists of 16 residues. The J segment lost 5 bases and the V segment lost 2 bases, leaving 8 bases of the junction unmatched. The germline V gene encodes CDR1 SGHVS and CDR2 FQNEAQ. The CDR3 spells CASSLTSGQGVDTQYF. Here the CDR3 DNA reads TGTGCCAGCAGCTTAACCTCGGGACAGGGAGTAGATACGCAGTATTTT.

The J gene is TRBJ2-5, the V gene TRBV3-1 (or the pseudogene TRBV3-2); 10 positions match TRBD2. This CDR3 spans 15 amino acids. With V trimmed by 1 base and J by 5 bases, 4 bases remained unmatched. Germline lookup yields CDR1 LGHDT and CDR2 YNNKEL (reference sequence). The CDR3: CASSQVLLAGETQYF. CDR3 nucleotide sequence: TGTGCCAGCAGCCAAGTCCTACTAGCGGGGGAGACCCAGTACTTC.

The chain carries TRBV5-1 and TRBJ1-1, with a tentative D call TRBD1 (5 bases). CDR1 and CDR2 (germline): SGHRS, YFSETQ. CDR3 length: 14 residues. Trimming cost V 1 base and J 3 bases, with 10 bases left between them. The CDR3 sequence: CASSLHGGDTEAFF. The CDR3 bases are TGCGCCAGCAGCTTGCACGGGGGGGACACTGAAGCTTTCTTT.

The V call is TRBV5-1, the J call TRBJ1-1; weak D call: TRBD1 (5 bases). V shed 1 base and J shed 1 base, with 11 bases lying between them. The CDR3 runs 15 residues. Germline lookup yields CDR1 SGHRS and CDR2 YFSETQ. CDR3 sequence: CASSLNNQGNTEAFF. CDR3 DNA: TGCGCCAGCAGCTTGAATAATCAGGGGAACACTGAAGCTTTCTTT.

The chain uses TRBV27 and TRBJ1-5; 8 bases fit TRBD1. Trimming removed 1 base from V and 5 bases from J; junction bases left unmatched: 4. The CDR3 contains 15 residues. Germline CDR1 and CDR2: MNHEY and SMNVEV (reference sequence). The CDR3 DNA is TGTGCCAGCAGTTTATTCGGACAGGGCGATCAGCCCCAGCATTTT. Encoded protein: CASSLFGQGDQPQHF.

The V gene is TRBV28, the J gene TRBJ2-7, with D perhaps matching TRBD1 (6 bases). Germline CDR1 is MDHEN and CDR2 is SYDVKM. V dropped 7 bases and J dropped 2 bases, with 12 bases sitting between them. This CDR3 spans 13 amino acids. The CDR3 region is CASTQQGAYEQYF. CDR3 coding DNA: TGTGCCAGCACTCAACAGGGCGCCTACGAGCAGTACTTC.

The rearrangement joins TRBV19 to TRBJ2-7; 8 nucleotides agree with TRBD1. This CDR3 comprises 16 residues. From germline, CDR1 is LNHDA and CDR2 SQIVND (reference sequence). With V trimmed by 0 bases and J by 2 bases, 6 bases remained unmatched. CDR3 coding DNA: TGTGCCAGTAGTATAGATGGTGACAGGGGTCCCTACGAGCAGTACTTC. As protein: CASSIDGDRGPYEQYF.

V usage is TRBV5-1 and J usage is TRBJ1-3; 7 bases are a match to TRBD1. This CDR3 is 15 amino acids long. Germline V gives CDR1 SGHRS, CDR2 YFSETQ. With V trimmed by 2 bases and J by 4 bases, 6 bases remained unmatched. The CDR3, as DNA: TGCGCCAGCAGCTTCAAGACAGGGACCGGAAACACCATATATTTT. Protein: CASSFKTGTGNTIYF.

V gene TRBV28 combines with J gene TRBJ2-3, with D unclear. Germline CDR1 and CDR2: MDHEN and SYDVKM. V was clipped by 5 bases and J by 3 bases, with 3 bases between them. The length of the CDR3 is 11 residues. The CDR3 spells CASSRTDTQYF. CDR3 DNA sequence: TGTGCCAGCAGTCGGACAGATACGCAGTATTTT.

Comments on this clone: Other DNA sequences within the sample encode an identical CDR3. The chain joins TRBV24-1 to TRBJ1-2; D uncertain. Germline CDR1 KGHDR, CDR2 SFDVKD. The CDR3 covers 13 residues. V dropped 2 bases and J dropped 7 bases, with 10 bases sitting between them. The CDR3 DNA follows: TGTGCCACCAGTGATTCAGGCGTCGGTGGCTACACCTTC. Its translation: CATSDSGVGGYTF.

The chain carries TRBV6-2 or TRBV6-3 and TRBJ2-7; D remains unclear. Germline V lookup: CDR1 MNHEY, CDR2 SVGEGT. This CDR3 has 13 amino acids. Between the trimmed V and J ends, which lost 4 bases and 7 bases, there was a span of 14 bases. CDR3 amino acids: CASSSLSESEQYF. The DNA of the CDR3 is TGTGCCAGCAGTTCCCTCTCCGAGTCGGAGCAGTACTTC.